This TCR beta chain was identified during a study of cytomegalovirus exposure and HLA in healthy donors. Turning to the study itself: The early release's HLA-typed donors yielded 80 million to 95 million unique TCRs.

Broader study findings: TCR beta chains associated with HLA were, in a later analysis, more clonally expanded than equally common others. The study flagged 150 to 200 TCR beta chains as cytomegalovirus-associated.

With 60 Vbeta and 13 Jbeta primers, the PCR was carried out. Sequencing used immunoSEQ multiplex PCR; TCRdb keeps in-frame clones, though not all of them. The sample shows some 150,000 clones, roughly 89% of them seen only once. This clone was detected only a few times. Its antigen is unidentified. Sequencing input: PBMCs. This clonotype originated in a woman between 25 and 40 years old in good health and CMV-seronegative.

CDR3 region: CASSSGTGATNEKLFF. The CDR3 DNA follows: TGCGCCAGCAGCTCTGGGACAGGGGCAACTAATGAAAAACTGTTTTTT. This chain uses TRBV5-1 with TRBJ1-4; 10 positions match TRBD1. V trimming: 3 bases; J trimming: 0 bases; junction bases outside the gene matches: 2. CDR3 length: 16 residues. CDR1 and CDR2 from the germline V gene are SGHRS and YFSETQ.